This T cell receptor beta chain was identified during a study of beta chain features in type 1 diabetes. About the research overall: Age, gender and cell yields were similar between patients and healthy donors.

This clone has more than one count but fewer than ten. Its antigen is unidentified. Since all of the isolated RNA was reverse transcribed, expressed TCRB transcripts were what got sequenced. The average read count of naive, central memory and regulatory T cell samples was approximately 3.5 million. Libraries were prepared by immunoSEQ multiplex PCR; TCRdb keeps only in-frame clonotypes and omits some of them. The sample shows about 150,000 clones, 7.5% to 10% of them seen only once. Study conclusions and caveats: Fewer insertions but more deletions were seen at VDJ junctions in type 1 diabetes patients.

The sequence was obtained from a young woman in good health. The sample was central memory CD4+ T cells from blood.

The CDR3 loop reads CASSLGGQGQGSPLHF. CDR3 DNA sequence: TGTGCCAGCAGCTTAGGAGGACAGGGTCAGGGTTCACCCCTCCACTTT. The chain recombines TRBV7-2 with TRBJ1-6, with 8 bases lining up with TRBD1. Germline V gene sequence: CDR1 SGHTA, CDR2 FQGNSA. V lost 1 base to trimming and J lost 9 bases; unmatched junction nucleotides: 8. This CDR3 contains 16 residues.